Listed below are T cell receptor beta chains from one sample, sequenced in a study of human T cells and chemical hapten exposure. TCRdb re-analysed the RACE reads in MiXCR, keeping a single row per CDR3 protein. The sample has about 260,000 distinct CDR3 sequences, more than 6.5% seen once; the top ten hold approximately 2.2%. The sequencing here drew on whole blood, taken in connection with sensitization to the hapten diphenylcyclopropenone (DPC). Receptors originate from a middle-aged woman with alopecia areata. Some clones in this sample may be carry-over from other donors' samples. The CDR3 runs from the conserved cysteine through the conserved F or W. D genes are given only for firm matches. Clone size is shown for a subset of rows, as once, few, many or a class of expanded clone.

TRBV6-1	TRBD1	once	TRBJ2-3	TGTGCCAGCACCCTAGGGGGACAGGGGAGAGATACGCAGTATTTT	CASTLGGQGRDTQYF
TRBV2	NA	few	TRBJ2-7	TGTGCCAGCAGTCTTTTGGACGGCTACGAGCAGTACTTC	CASSLLDGYEQYF
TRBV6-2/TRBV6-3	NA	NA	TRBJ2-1	TGTGCCAGCATGCGTCCTTCGGGGCCAGTTTGGAATGAGCAGTTCTTC	CASMRPSGPVWNEQFF
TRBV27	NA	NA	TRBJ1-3	TGTGCCAGCAGTTTAACCTACTCTGGAAACACCATATATTTT	CASSLTYSGNTIYF
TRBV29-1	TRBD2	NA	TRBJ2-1	TGCAGCGCCGGTCCTCGGGGGGACAATGAGCAGTTCTTC	CSAGPRGDNEQFF
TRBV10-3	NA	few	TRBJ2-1	TGTGCCATCAGTGAGTCGATGGGGCTAGTCGGTAATGAGCAGTTCTTC	CAISESMGLVGNEQFF
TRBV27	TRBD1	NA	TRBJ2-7	TGTGCCAGCAGTTTCCTCGGTAGGACAGGGAGTTACGAGCAGTACTTC	CASSFLGRTGSYEQYF
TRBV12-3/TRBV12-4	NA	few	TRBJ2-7	TGTGCCAGCAGCGCGACTAACTCCTACGAGCAGTACTTC	CASSATNSYEQYF
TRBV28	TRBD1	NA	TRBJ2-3	TGTGCCAGCAGTTTAGTGGGACAGGGGGCAGATACGCAGTATTTT	CASSLVGQGADTQYF
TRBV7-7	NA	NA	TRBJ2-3	TGTGCTAGCTCCCTCGAGGTGGACGGCGGTGGTACGCAGTATTTT	CASSLEVDGGGTQYF
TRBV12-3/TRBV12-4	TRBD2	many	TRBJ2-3	TGTGCCAGCAGTTTTAGCTCGGGGGGACCTAGCACAGATACGCAGTATTTT	CASSFSSGGPSTDTQYF
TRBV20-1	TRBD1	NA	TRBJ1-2	TGCAGTGCTGGGGGACAGGGAAGCTATGGCTACACCTTC	CSAGGQGSYGYTF
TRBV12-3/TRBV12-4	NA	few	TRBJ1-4	TGTGCCAGCAGTTTATACGGGACGCCCGGTGAAAAACTGTTTTTT	CASSLYGTPGEKLFF
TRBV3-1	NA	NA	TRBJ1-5	TGTGCCAGCAGCCAAGATCTCGGTGCCAATCAGCCCCAGCATTTT	CASSQDLGANQPQHF
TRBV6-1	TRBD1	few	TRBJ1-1	TGTGCCAGCCTTGGAGACAGGGGCGTCCTCAACACTGAAGCTTTCTTT	CASLGDRGVLNTEAFF
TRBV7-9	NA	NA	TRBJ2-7	TGTGCCAGCAGCTTCCCTTCGATAGGGGTACTCGAGCAGTACTTC	CASSFPSIGVLEQYF
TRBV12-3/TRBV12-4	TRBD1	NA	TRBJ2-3	TGTGCCAGCAGTTTGCGAGGGGGCCCAGATACGCAGTATTTT	CASSLRGGPDTQYF
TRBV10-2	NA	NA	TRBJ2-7	TGCGCCAGCAGGGCGACCGGGCCCCGCTACTACGAGCAGTACTTC	CASRATGPRYYEQYF
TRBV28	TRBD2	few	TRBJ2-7	TGTGCCAGCACTCCTGGGACTAGCGCCCTCGAGCAGTACTTC	CASTPGTSALEQYF
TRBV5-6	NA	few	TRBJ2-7	TGTGCCAGCAGCTTGACCGGCCAACACGAGCAGTACTTC	CASSLTGQHEQYF
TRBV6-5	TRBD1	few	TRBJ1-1	TGTGCCAGCAGTTACTCGAGGGGGCAGGAAGCTTTCTTT	CASSYSRGQEAFF
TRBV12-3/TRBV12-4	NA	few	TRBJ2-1	TGTGCCAGCACCCTTAACAATAGCCCCTACAATGAGCAGTTCTTC	CASTLNNSPYNEQFF
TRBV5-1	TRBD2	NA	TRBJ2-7	TGCGCCAGCAGTACGGGACTAGACGACGAGCAGTACTTC	CASSTGLDDEQYF
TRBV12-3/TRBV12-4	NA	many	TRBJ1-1	TGTGCCAGCAGTTTCGAGGGGAACACTGAAGCTTTCTTT	CASSFEGNTEAFF
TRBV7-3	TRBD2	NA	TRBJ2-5	TGTGCCAGCAGCTTTGCGGGAGTGGTTGGGACCCAGTACTTC	CASSFAGVVGTQYF
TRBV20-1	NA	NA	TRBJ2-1	TGCAGTGCAAAAAGAGGGCAGTCTAATGAGCAGTTCTTC	CSAKRGQSNEQFF
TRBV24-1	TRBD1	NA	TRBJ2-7	TGTGCCACCAGTGATGGACAGGGTGGCGTCGGGCAGTACTTC	CATSDGQGGVGQYF
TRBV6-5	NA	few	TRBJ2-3	TGTGCCAGCAGCCGATACGGGAAGCCTAGCACAGATACGCAGTATTTT	CASSRYGKPSTDTQYF
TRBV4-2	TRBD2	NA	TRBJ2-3	TGTGCCAGCAGCCAAGATCTAGCGGGAGGCACAGATACGCAGTATTTT	CASSQDLAGGTDTQYF